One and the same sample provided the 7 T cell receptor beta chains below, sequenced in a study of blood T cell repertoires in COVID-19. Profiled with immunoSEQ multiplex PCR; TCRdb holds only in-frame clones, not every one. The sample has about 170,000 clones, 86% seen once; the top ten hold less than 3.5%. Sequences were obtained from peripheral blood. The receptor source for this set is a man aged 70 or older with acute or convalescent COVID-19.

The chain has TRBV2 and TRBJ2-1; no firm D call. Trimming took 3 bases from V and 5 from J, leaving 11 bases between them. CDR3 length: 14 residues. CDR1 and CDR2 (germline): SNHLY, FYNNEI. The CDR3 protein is CASSDSSRDNEQFF. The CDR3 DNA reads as TGTGCCAGCAGTGATAGTAGTCGGGACAATGAGCAGTTCTTC. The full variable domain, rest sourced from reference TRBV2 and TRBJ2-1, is EPEVTQTPSHQVTQMGQEVILRCVPISNHLYFYWYRQILGQKVEFLVSFYNNEISEKSEIFDDQFSVERPDGSNFTLKIRSTKLEDSAMYFCASSDSSRDNEQFFGPGTRLTVL.

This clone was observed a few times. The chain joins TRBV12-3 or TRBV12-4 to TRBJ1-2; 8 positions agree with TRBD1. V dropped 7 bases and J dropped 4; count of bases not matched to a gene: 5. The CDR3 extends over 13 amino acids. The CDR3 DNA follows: TGTGCCAGCACCCCTGACAGGGGCTATGGCTACACCTTC. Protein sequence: CASTPDRGYGYTF.

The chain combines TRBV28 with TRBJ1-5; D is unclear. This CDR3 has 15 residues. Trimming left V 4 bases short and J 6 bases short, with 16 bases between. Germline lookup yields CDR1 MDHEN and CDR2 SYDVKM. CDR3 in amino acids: CASSYPMAGGQPQHF. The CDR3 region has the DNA TGTGCCAGCAGTTACCCTATGGCAGGTGGTCAGCCCCAGCATTTT.

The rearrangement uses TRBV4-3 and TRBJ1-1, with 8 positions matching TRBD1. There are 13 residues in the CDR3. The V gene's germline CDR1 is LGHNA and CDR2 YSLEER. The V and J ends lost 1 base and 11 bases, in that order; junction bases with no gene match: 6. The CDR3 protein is CASSQARTGIAFF. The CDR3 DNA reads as TGCGCCAGCAGCCAAGCCAGGACAGGGATTGCTTTCTTT.

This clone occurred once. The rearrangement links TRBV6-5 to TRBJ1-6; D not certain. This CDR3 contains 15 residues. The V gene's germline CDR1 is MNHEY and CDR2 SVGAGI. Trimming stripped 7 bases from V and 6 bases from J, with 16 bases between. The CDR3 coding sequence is TGTGCCAGCACTATACACGGAAGGAGTAATTCACCCCTCCACTTT. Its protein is CASTIHGRSNSPLHF.

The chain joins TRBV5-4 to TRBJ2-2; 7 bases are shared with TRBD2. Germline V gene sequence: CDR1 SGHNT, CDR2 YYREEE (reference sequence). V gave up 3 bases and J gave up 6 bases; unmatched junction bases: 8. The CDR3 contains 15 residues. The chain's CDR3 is CASSSLAGRAGELFF. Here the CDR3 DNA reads TGTGCCAGCAGCTCGCTGGCAGGGAGGGCCGGGGAGCTGTTTTTT.

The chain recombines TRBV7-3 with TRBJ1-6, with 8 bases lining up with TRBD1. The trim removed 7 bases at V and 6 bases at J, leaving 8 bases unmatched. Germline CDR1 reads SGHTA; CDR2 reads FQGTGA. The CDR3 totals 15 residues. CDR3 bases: TGTGCCAGCAACAACGGACAGGGCATTAATTCACCCCTCCACTTT. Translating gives CASNNGQGINSPLHF.